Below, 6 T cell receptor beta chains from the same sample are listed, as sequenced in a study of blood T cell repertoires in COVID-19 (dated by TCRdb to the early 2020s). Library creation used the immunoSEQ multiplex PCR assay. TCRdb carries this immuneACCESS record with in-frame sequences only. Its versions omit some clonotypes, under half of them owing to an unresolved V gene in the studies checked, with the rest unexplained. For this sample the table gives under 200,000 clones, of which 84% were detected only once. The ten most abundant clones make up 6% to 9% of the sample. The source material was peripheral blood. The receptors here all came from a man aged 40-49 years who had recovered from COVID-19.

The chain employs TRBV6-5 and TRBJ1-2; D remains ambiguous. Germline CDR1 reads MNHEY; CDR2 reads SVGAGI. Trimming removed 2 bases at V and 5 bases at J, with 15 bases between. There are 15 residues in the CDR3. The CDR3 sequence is CASSYGVGGLYGYTF. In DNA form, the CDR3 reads TGTGCCAGCAGTTACGGGGTGGGAGGGTTATATGGCTACACCTTC.

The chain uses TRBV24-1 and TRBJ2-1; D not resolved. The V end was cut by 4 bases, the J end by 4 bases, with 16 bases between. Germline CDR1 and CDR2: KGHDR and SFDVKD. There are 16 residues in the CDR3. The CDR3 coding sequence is TGTGCCACCAGTGACCCCTCGTCAGGCACTTACAATGAGCAGTTCTTC. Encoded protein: CATSDPSSGTYNEQFF.

The CDR3 is CASSLSRGSYEQYF. Written as DNA, the CDR3 is TGCGCCAGCAGCTTGTCCCGGGGTTCCTACGAGCAGTACTTC. The chain uses TRBV5-1 and TRBJ2-7; D may be TRBD2 (5 bases). V dropped 1 base and J dropped 1 base, with 9 bases sitting between them. Germline V gives CDR1 SGHRS, CDR2 YFSETQ. The CDR3 length is 14 residues.

CDR3 loop: CASSPREAGKYNEQFF. CDR3 DNA: TGTGCCAGCAGCCCACGTGAGGCGGGAAAATACAATGAGCAGTTCTTC. The chain joins TRBV11-2 to TRBJ2-1, with TRBD2 as a possible D gene (6 bases). V shed 5 bases and J shed 4 bases, with 18 bases lying between them. Germline V gene data show CDR1 as SGHAT and CDR2 as FQNNGV. The CDR3 sequence is 16 residues long.

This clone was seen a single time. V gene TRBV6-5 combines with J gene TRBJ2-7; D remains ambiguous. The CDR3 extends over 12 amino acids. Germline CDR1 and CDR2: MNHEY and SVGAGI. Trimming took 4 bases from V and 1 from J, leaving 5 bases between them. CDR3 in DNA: TGTGCCAGCAGTTCGAGGTCCTACGAGCAGTACTTC. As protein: CASSSRSYEQYF.

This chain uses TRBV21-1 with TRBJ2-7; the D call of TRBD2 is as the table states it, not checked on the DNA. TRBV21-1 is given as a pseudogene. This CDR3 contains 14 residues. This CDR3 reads CASSLAGEGYEQYF. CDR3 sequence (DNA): TGTGCCAGCAGTTTAGCGGGAGAGGGCTACGAGCAGTACTTC.